The TCR beta chain described here comes from a study of identical twins. Study-level points and caveats: Whereas memory repertoires showed no such difference, abundant cord blood beta clonotypes carried fewer insertions. Twins showed weaker excess sharing in their beta out-of-frame sequences. For zero-insertion analyses, partial confounding could come from invariant MAIT and iNKT cells.

MiXCR, applied by TCRdb to the 5' RACE reads, yields one record per CDR3 protein. Here the sample spans about 700,000 distinct CDR3 sequences, 8% to 9% being singletons. Worth noting for this clonotype: The antigen is unknown.

The CDR3 runs to 14 residues. Looked up from germline, CDR1 is MGHDK and CDR2 is SYGVNS. V shed 5 bases and J 6 bases; nucleotides not matched to a gene: 8. This same sample was also taken into another study, of yellow fever vaccine responses in identical twins.

The source of this sequence is a woman under 30 in good health. The source material was PBMCs. V gene TRBV25-1 combines with J gene TRBJ2-7, with 9 nucleotides matching TRBD1. The CDR3 protein is CASSPSGQGSEQYF. The CDR3 region has the DNA TGTGCCAGCAGTCCATCGGGACAGGGCTCCGAGCAGTACTTC.